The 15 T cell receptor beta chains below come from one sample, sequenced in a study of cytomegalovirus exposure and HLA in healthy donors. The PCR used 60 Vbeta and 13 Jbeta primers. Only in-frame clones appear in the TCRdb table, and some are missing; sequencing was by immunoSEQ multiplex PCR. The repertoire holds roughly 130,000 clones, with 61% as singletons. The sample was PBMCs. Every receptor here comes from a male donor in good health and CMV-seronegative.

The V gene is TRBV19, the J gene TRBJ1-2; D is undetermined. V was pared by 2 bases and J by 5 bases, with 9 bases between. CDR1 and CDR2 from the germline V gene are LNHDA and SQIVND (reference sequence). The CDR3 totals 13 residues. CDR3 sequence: CASSINSGYGYTF. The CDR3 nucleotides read TGTGCCAGTAGTATAAACTCCGGGTATGGCTACACCTTC.

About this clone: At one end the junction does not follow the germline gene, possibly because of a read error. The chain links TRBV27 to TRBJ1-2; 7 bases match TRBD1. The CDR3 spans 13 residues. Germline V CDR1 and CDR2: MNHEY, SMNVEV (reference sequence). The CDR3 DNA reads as TGTGCCAGCAGTTTATCACAGGGGAATGGCTACCCCTTC. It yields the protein CASSLSQGNGYPF.

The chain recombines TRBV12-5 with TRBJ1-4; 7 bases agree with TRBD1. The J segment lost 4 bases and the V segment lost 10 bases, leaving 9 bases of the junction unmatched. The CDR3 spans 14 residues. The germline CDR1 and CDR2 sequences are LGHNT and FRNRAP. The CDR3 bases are TGTGCTACCGGGGACAGCCCGAATAATGAAAAACTGTTTTTT. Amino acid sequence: CATGDSPNNEKLFF.

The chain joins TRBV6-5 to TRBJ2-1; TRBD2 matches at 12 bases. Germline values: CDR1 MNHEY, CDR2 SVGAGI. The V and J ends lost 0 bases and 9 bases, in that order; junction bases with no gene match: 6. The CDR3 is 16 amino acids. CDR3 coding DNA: TGTGCCAGCAGTTACTCGTCTAGCGGGGGGGCCGGTGAGCAGTTCTTC. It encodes CASSYSSSGGAGEQFF.

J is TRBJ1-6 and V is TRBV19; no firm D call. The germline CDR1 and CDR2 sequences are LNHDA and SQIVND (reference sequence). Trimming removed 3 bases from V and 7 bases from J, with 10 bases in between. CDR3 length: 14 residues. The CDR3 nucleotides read TGTGCCAGTAGTATGGAGGGCAGGAATTCACCCCTCCACTTT. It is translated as CASSMEGRNSPLHF.

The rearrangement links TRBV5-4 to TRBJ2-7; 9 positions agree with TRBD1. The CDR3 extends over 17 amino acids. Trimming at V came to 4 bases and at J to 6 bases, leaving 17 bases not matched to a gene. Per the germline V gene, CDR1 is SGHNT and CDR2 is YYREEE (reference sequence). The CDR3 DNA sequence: TGTGCCAGCAGCCCCCAGACAGGGGGAATAGGTACTAGCGAGCAGTACTTC. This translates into CASSPQTGGIGTSEQYF. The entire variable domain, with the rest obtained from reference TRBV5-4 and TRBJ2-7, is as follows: ETGVTQSPTHLIKTRGQQVTLRCSSQSGHNTVSWYQQALGQGPQFIFQYYREEENGRGNFPPRFSGLQFPNYSSELNVNALELDDSALYLCASSPQTGGIGTSEQYFGPGTRLTVT.

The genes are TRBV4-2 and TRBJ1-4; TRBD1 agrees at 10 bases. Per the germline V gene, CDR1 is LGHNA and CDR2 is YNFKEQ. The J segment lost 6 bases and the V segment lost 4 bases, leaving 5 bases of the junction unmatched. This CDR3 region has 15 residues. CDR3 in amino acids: CASSRPGQGYEKLFF. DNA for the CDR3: TGTGCCAGCAGCCGACCGGGACAGGGGTATGAAAAACTGTTTTTT.

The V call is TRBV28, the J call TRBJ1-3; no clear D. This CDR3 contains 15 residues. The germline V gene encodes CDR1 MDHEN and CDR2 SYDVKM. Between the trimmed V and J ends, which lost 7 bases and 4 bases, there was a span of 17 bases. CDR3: CASTPGGLTGNTIYF. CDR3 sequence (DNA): TGTGCCAGCACCCCTGGAGGGCTAACCGGAAACACCATATATTTT.

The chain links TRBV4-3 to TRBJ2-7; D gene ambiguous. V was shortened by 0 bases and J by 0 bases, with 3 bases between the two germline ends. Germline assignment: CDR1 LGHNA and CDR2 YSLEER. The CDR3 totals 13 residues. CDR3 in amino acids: CASSQDGSYEQYF. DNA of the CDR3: TGCGCCAGCAGCCAAGACGGCTCCTACGAGCAGTACTTC.

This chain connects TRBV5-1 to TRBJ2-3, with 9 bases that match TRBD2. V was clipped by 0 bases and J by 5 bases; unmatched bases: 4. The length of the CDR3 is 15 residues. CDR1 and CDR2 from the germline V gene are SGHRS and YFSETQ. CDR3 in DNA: TGCGCCAGCAGCTTGGAGAGCGGGGGGATAGATACGCAGTATTTT. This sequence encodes CASSLESGGIDTQYF.

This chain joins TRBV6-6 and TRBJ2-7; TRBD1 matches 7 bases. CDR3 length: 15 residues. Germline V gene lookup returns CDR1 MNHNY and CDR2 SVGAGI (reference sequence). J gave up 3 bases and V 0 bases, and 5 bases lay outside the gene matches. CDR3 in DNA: TGTGCCAGCAGTTACTCTGTCCGACAGGGCTACGAGCAGTACTTC. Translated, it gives CASSYSVRQGYEQYF.

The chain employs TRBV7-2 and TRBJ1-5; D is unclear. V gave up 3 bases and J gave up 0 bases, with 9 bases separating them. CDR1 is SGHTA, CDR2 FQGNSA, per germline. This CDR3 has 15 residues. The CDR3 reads CASSLGVYSNQPQHF. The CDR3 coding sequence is TGTGCCAGCAGCTTGGGCGTCTATAGCAATCAGCCCCAGCATTTT.

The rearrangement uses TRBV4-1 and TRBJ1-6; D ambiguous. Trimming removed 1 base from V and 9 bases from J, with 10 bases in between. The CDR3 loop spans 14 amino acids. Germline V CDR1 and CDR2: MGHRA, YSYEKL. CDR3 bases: TGCGCCAGCAGCCAAGGGGCAGCTCCTTCACCCCTCCACTTT. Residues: CASSQGAAPSPLHF.

CDR3 sequence reads: CASSLPDRADEAFF. CDR3 nucleotides: TGCGCCAGCAGCTTACCGGACAGGGCGGATGAAGCTTTCTTT. V and J are TRBV5-1 and TRBJ1-1, with 8 bases that match TRBD1. In germline, CDR1 is SGHRS, CDR2 YFSETQ. This CDR3 contains 14 residues. Trimming removed 2 bases from V and 7 bases from J; junction bases left unmatched: 7.

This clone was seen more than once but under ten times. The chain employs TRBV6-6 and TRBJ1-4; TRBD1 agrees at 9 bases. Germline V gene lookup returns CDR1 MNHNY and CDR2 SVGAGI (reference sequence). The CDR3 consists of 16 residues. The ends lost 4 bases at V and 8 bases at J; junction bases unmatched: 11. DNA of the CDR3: TGTGCCAGCAGTTTCCCCGAACAGGGGGCAGGGGAAAAACTGTTTTTT. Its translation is CASSFPEQGAGEKLFF.